Detailed here is one T cell receptor beta chain. Data came from immunoSEQ multiplex PCR; TCRdb stores just in-frame clones and leaves some out. This table holds around 61,000 clones, roughly 80% found once. The data originate from a study of OX40 agonist ivuxolimab in advanced cancers. The overall study: Patients were infused with ivuxolimab every 2 weeks at 0.01 to 10 mg/kg. Those enrolled were 70% to 85% male, with a mean age of about 66 years and ages from roughly 20 to 85.

The TCR sequence derives from an adult with an advanced solid tumor such as melanoma, head and neck, liver or kidney cancer. The material sequenced was CD4+ or CD8+ T cells sorted from blood, taken in a trial of the OX40 agonist ivuxolimab.

This chain's CDR3 is CASSIAGGLTYEQYF. The CDR3 DNA reads TGTGCCAGTAGTATAGCCGGAGGCCTGACCTACGAGCAGTACTTC. This rearrangement joins TRBV19 to TRBJ2-7; D may be TRBD2 (5 bases). Per germline, CDR1 LNHDA and CDR2 SQIVND (reference sequence). V lost 1 base to trimming and J lost 2 bases, with 12 bases between them. The CDR3 is made up of 15 amino acids.